This TCR beta chain was retrieved from a study of OX40 agonist ivuxolimab in advanced cancers. The overall study: Partial responses were achieved by three patients, one with hepatocellular carcinoma and two with cutaneous melanoma.

Trimming shortened V by 1 base and J by 1 base, and 23 bases separated the two germline ends. The CDR3 covers 20 residues. CDR1 is SGHDN, CDR2 FVKESK, per germline. Sequencing used immunoSEQ multiplex PCR; TCRdb keeps in-frame clones, though not all of them. Seen here are approximately 25,000 clones, 85% observed once, and the top ten hold 48%. The TCR comes from an adult with an advanced solid tumor such as melanoma, head and neck, liver or kidney cancer. J is TRBJ1-5 and V is TRBV14, with D possibly being TRBD1 (5 bases). Sequenced material: CD4+ or CD8+ T cells sorted from blood, taken in a trial of the OX40 agonist ivuxolimab. In nucleotides, the CDR3 is TGTGCCAGCAGCCAAGGAGGGGCTGTCAGCAAGCGAGGCAGCAATCAGCCCCAGCATTTT. Protein sequence: CASSQGGAVSKRGSNQPQHF.